This T cell receptor (beta chain) was sequenced for a study of T cell responses to AZD1222 COVID-19 vaccine. The wider study: Second-dose timings of about 4 or about 12 weeks were pooled.

Losses at the gene ends were 5 bases for V and 1 base for J; bases not matched to a gene: 5. Germline values: CDR1 MNHEY, CDR2 SVGAGI. This CDR3 has 14 amino acids. TCRdb's copy holds only in-frame clones and misses some; the assay was immunoSEQ multiplex PCR. The sample includes approximately 79,000 clones, 88% of them seen just once. Points on this clone: Its antigen is undetermined.

Points from the study as a whole: Elevations in Spike-specific TCR breadth and depth followed administration of two AZD1222 doses. Samples come after the peak T cell response, not at day 14. Seropositive AZD1222 recipients at baseline numbered only 5 or 6.

The source was peripheral blood, collected on day 0 of AZD1222 vaccination. This sequence originates from an adult in good health. The chain joins TRBV6-5 to TRBJ2-7, with TRBD2 matching over 7 bases. CDR3 coding DNA: TGTGCCAGCAGTCCAGCGGGACTATCCTACGAGCAGTACTTC. Its translation: CASSPAGLSYEQYF.